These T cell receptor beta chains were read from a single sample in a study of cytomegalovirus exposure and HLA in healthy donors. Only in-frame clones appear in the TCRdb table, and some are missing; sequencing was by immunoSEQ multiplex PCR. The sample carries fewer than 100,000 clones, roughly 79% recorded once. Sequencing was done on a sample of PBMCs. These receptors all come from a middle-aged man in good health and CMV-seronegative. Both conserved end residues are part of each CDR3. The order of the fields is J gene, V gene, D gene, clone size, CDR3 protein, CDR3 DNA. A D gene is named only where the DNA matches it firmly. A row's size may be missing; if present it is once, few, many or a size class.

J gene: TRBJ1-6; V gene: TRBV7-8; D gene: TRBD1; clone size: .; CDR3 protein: CASSADRANSPLHF; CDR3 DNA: TGTGCCAGCAGCGCTGACAGGGCTAATTCACCCCTCCACTTT
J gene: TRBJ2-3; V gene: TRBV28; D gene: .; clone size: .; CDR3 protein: CASSPPEAASTDTQYF; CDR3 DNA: TGTGCCAGCAGTCCCCCCGAGGCAGCTAGCACAGATACGCAGTATTTT
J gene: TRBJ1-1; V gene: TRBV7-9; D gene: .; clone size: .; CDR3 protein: CSSSLEGETEAFF; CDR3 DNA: TGTTCCAGCAGCTTAGAGGGAGAAACTGAAGCTTTCTTT
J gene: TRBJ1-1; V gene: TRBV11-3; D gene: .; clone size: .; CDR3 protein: CASSLGGTTNTEAFF; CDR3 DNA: TGTGCCAGCAGCTTAGGGGGGACAACGAACACTGAAGCTTTCTTT
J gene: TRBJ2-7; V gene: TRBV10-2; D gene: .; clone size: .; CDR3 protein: CASSEGPLPPDEQYF; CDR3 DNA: TGCGCCAGCAGTGAGGGGCCTCTCCCCCCGGACGAGCAGTACTTC
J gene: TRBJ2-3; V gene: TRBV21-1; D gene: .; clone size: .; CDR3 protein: CASSKDPRGGLTDTQYF; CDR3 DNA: TGTGCCAGCAGCAAAGATCCGCGGGGGGGCCTGACAGATACGCAGTATTTT
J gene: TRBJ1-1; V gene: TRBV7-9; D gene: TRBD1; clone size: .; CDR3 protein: CASSPDRLNTEAFF; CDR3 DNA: TGTGCCAGCAGCCCGGACAGGTTGAACACTGAAGCTTTCTTT
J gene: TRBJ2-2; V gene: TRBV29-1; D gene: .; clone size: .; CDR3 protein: CSVVAGNTGELFF; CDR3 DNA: TGCAGCGTTGTTGCGGGGAACACCGGGGAGCTGTTTTTT
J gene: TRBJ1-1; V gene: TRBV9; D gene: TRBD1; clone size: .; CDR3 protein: CASSAPGQGANTEAFF; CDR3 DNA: TGTGCCAGCAGCGCACCGGGACAGGGGGCGAACACTGAAGCTTTCTTT
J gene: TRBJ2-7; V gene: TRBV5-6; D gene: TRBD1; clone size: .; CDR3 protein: CASSPPSGGAYEQYF; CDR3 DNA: TGTGCCAGCAGCCCCCCTTCAGGGGGCGCCTACGAGCAGTACTTC
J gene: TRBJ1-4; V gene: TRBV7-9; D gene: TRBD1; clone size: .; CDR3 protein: CASSLDRAVEKLFF; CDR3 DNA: TGTGCCAGCAGCTTGGACAGGGCCGTTGAAAAACTGTTTTTT
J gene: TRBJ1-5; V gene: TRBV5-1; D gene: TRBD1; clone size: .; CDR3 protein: CASSLRTGDQPQHF; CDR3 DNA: TGCGCCAGCAGCTTGAGGACAGGTGATCAGCCCCAGCATTTT
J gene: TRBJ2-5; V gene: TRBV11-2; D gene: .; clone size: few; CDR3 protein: CASSLAGGGETQYF; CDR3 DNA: TGTGCCAGCAGCTTAGCTGGGGGCGGGGAGACCCAGTACTTC